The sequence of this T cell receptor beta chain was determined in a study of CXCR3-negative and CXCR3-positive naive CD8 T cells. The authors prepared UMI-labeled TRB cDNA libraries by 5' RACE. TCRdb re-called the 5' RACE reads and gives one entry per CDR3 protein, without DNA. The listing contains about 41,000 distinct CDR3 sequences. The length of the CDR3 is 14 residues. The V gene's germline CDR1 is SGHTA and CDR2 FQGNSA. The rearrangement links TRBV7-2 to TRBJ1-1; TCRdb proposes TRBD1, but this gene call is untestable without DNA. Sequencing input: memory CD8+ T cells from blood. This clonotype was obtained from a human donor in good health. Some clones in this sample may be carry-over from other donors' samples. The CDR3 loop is CASSYGTTAAEAFF. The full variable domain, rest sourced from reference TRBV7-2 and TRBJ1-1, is GAGVSQSPSNKVTEKGKDVELRCDPISGHTALYWYRQSLGQGLEFLIYFQGNSAPDKSGLPSDRFSAERTGGSVSTLTIQRTQQEDSAVYLCASSYGTTAAEAFFGQGTRLTVV.